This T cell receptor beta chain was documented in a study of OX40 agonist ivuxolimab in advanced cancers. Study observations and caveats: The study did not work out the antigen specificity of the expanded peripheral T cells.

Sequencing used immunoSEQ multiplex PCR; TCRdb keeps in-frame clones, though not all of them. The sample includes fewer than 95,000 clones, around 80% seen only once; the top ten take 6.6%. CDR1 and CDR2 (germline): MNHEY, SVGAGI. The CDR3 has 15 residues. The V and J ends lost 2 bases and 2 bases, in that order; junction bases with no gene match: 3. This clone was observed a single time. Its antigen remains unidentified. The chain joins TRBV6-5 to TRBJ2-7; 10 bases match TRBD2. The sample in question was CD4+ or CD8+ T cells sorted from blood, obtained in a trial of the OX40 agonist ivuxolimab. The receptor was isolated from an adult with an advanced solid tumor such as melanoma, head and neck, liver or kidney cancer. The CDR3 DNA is TGTGCCAGCAGTTACATCAGCGGGAGGGCCTACGAGCAGTACTTC. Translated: CASSYISGRAYEQYF.